This T cell receptor (beta chain) comes out of a study of cytomegalovirus exposure and HLA in healthy donors listed by TCRdb under 2017. About the full investigation: An earlier analysis of a few hundred of the donors reported under 300 Gb of sequence data and 117 million unique TCR beta sequences obtained from roughly 170 million T cells. Approximately 310 gigabases of sequencing data and approximately 93 million unique TCR sequences were included in an early release covering 550 to 650 HLA-typed donors. Of the roughly 400 genotyped donors, over 70% fell in the genetic ancestry cluster associated with self-reported Caucasian donors. The study was designed to test whether signatures of past pathogen exposure could be identified by cataloging public T cell receptors. The T cell repertoires of 700 or so subjects were profiled by immunosequencing and related to cytomegalovirus serostatus. Along with the approximately 700-subject first cohort, a separate validation cohort of about 110 different subjects was used. High-throughput TCR immunosequencing, statistical association of individual TCRs with disease status, and machine learning were combined to predict cytomegalovirus infection status. To study patterns of TCR occurrence, a later analysis re-analyzed previously published TCR beta repertoires from just over 650 donors and added high-resolution HLA genotyping. Rather than using new phenotypic data, the later analysis identified candidate immune exposures from TCR beta sequences and from how often those sequences occurred across donors. To decide whether each TCR beta V gene segment behaved as functional or pseudogenic, an earlier analysis of several hundred of the donors relied on high-throughput TCR beta sequencing. Alongside the repertoire data, information on donor age, sex, ethnicity and CMV serostatus was compiled. In a later genetic analysis, genome-wide SNP genotypes for about 55% of the roughly 700 donors were used, and that subset was treated as a discovery cohort. Every discovery cohort repertoire had been produced on one sequencing platform. Class I and class II HLA loci were covered by the typing at four-digit resolution. The number of donors typed differed by locus, with about 629-640 for A, B, C, DRB1 and DQB1, over 500 for DQA1, 606 for DPA1, and approximately 470 for DPB1. Roughly five DR-DQ haplotypes were handled as single units for association and clustering because linkage in the cohort was strong. Among approximately 370 genotyped donors of the cohort, an average of approximately 240,000 unique TCR beta nucleotide sequences was sequenced per donor, of which 15% to 20% were non-productive. General conclusions and limits of the study: For the cohort, immune exposure information was limited to CMV serostatus. A later analysis associated about 17,000 TCR beta sequences with specific HLA alleles at a false discovery rate of 0.05. Across donors, most TCR sequences were observed very rarely, whereas some public TCRs were present in many individuals. The sequencing pipeline was judged likely to have produced a cluster of highly shared sequence variants as a technical artifact. Compared with the roughly 600-donor mean, donors in an Asian-associated ancestry cluster had fewer N-insertions in productive TCRs, according to a later genetic analysis. A further reported finding was that TCR beta sequences accurately predicted the HLA-A and HLA-B alleles for most subjects in the first cohort. The presence/absence analyses assumed that sequencing depth was roughly uniform across donors, and that assumption may not be true. In this cohort, only TCR beta chains were sequenced, and detectable features were limited by the absence of alpha or paired-chain data. According to a later analysis, TCR association rates differed among HLA loci, with DRB1 alleles showing the most associated TCRs and HLA-C alleles showing the fewest. In the study, some 180 TCR beta chains were listed as associated with cytomegalovirus. The classifier was reported to diagnose cytomegalovirus status with high specificity and sensitivity in both the original cohort and the validation cohort. Because HLA typing was unavailable for some donors at each locus, only the typed subset was used in association tests. A later genetic analysis associated a missense DCLRE1C variant with V-gene and J-gene trimming of TCR beta chains, and an independent cohort replicated the association. According to the authors, the approach could potentially be generalized to other disease states and immunological phenotypes. In an earlier analysis of some 540 of the donors, most TCR beta V segments appeared in productive rearrangements about 87% or about 30% of the time, broadly matching IMGT annotations. A later analysis reported that several top co-occurrence clusters appeared linked to parvovirus B19, influenza, CMV and Epstein-Barr virus. Because counts were too low, about 15 rarely observed V segments, including chromosome 9 orphons, were left out of the earlier analysis of approximately 500 of the donors. Correlated functional status among segregating V segments might reflect linkage disequilibrium, but an unknown experimental factor could not be ruled out. Most CMV-associated TCR beta chains appeared to be HLA-restricted in a later analysis, and the HLA associations seemed to be driven largely by CMV exposure. A few of the identified cytomegalovirus-associated TCR beta chains were confirmed in vitro to be specific for cytomegalovirus antigens. Some IMGT-functional V segments, including TRBV6-2 and TRBV6-3, could not be distinguished by the 87-base-pair reads and were therefore excluded. A later analysis found that HLA-associated TCR beta chains were more clonally expanded and had lower generation probabilities than equally common non-associated chains. When HLA alleles, especially DR and DQ, strongly co-occurred, TCR associations were difficult to assign to individual alleles.

The cohort consisted of hundreds of healthy bone marrow donors. All cohort members were sampled while nominally healthy, although unrecorded immune exposures were likely present. The donor tested CMV seropositive, placing the donor among the 250 to 300 seropositive members of the cohort. Every donor gave a peripheral blood sample, and the peripheral blood mononuclear cells from that sample were used for TCR beta sequencing. Genomic DNA was extracted from the blood cell samples with the Qiagen DNeasy Blood Extraction Kit. As encoded in the germline V gene, CDR1 is KGHSH while CDR2 is LQKENI. The CDR3, cysteine through phenylalanine, is 13 amino acids long. Only CDR3 DNA is held: 39 bases, read in frame from base 1. The junction shows trimming of 4 bases on V and 4 bases on J, and the gene matches do not reach 1 base of it. With regard to this clone: What this receptor recognizes is not known. No base-level quality is on record; no much larger clone is a single base apart.

The library was generated by the immunoSEQ multiplex PCR assay. For the multiplex PCR, a mixture combining 60 forward primers for TCR Vbeta segments and 13 reverse primers for TCR Jbeta segments was used. Amplification of the CDR3 region of rearranged TCR beta genes was performed with a multiplex PCR assay on genomic DNA. The Illumina HiSeq System was used to sequence the amplified TCR beta libraries as 87-base-pair reads. The authors' pipeline ran thus. Across the 700 or so repertoires, a later analysis counted 78 million or so unique TCR beta chains, roughly 11 million of which were shared by at least two donors. Raw reads were error-corrected and collapsed into unique sequences with a nearest-neighbor algorithm that merged closely related sequences to remove PCR and sequencing errors. CDR3 sequences were aligned to IMGT reference sequences to assign V, D and J gene segments. For a sequence to be retained, a match of at least six nucleotides to both a V gene segment and a J gene segment was required. Rearrangements were classified as productive when the CDR3 lacked stop codons and remained in frame with V and J, and all other rearrangements were classified as non-productive. Following IMGT convention, CDR3 was defined as the stretch from the second conserved V-encoded cysteine to the conserved J-encoded phenylalanine. The earlier analysis of 450 to 750 of the donors excluded any sequence lacking an unambiguous match to a single V gene segment. In an earlier analysis of several hundred of the donors, a V segment was called functional when productive rearrangements were above 56.7%, and segregating when the standard deviation between donors exceeded 5%. To diagnose cytomegalovirus status from the catalog of TCR beta chain sequences, a statistical classification framework was built. V and J gene assignment, in a later analysis, came from comparing TCR nucleotide sequences with IMGT/GENE-DB human TR gene sequences. Using the TCRdist pipeline, a later analysis assigned CDR3 sequences along with most-parsimonious VDJ recombination scenarios. In a later analysis, each TCR beta chain was defined by its CDR3 amino acid sequence together with its V-gene family, and reads without a unique V-gene family were excluded. In a later analysis, 450 to 600 highly shared, low-generation-probability nucleotide sequences were removed to address suspected cross-contamination and a sequencing artifact. A later analysis calculated a clonal expansion index for each public chain from normalized within-repertoire ranks of inferred template counts. In a later analysis, generation probabilities were computed using a VDJ recombination model fitted to out-of-frame rearrangements, and the results were checked against IGoR. In a later analysis, TCR-TCR, TCR-HLA and TCR-CMV co-occurrence was scored with hypergeometric tests, and a repertoire-size bias correction was applied to TCR pairs. To estimate false discovery rates, a later analysis permuted the HLA or CMV assignments 20 times. In a later analysis, co-occurring TCRs were grouped using DBSCAN, and TCRdist sequence similarity was added for clustering within HLA-allele-positive subsets. For co-occurrence clustering, repertoires with fewer than 30,000 or more than 120,000 public chains were excluded, along with roughly five repertoires with anomalous nucleotide sharing. This is the immuneACCESS table as TCRdb keeps it, with only in-frame sequences that have V and J called. A part of the clones is gone; compared with another copy, unresolved V genes explain less than half, and the rest is unexplained. D and trimming come from the DNA, and the V and J calls and clone size come from that table. In this sample the table shows 150,000 to 200,000 clones, more than 60% of which occur a single time. The biggest ten clones account for around 10% of the sample.

The source is a man between 18 and 29 years old in good health and CMV-seropositive. This chain is built from TRBV18 and TRBJ1-2; the central 9 bases match TRBD1. The sequenced sample consisted of PBMCs. The DNA is TGTGCCAGCTCACAGGGACAGGGCTATGGCTACACCTTC. It codes for CASSQGQGYGYTF.